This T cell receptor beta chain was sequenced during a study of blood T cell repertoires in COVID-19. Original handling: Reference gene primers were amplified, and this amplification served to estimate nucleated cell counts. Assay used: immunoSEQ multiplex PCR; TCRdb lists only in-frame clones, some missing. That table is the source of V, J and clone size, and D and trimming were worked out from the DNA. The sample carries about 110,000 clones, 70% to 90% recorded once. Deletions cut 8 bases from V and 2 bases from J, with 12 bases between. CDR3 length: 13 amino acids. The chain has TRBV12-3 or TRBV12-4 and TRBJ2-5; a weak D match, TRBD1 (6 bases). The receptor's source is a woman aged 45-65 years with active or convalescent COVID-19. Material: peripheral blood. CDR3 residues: CASGRTAQETQYF. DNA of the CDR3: TGTGCCAGCGGCAGGACAGCGCAAGAGACCCAGTACTTC.